This T cell receptor beta chain was retrieved from a study of T cell responses to AZD1222 COVID-19 vaccine. This clone was recorded once. Antigen: not known. With V trimmed by 2 bases and J by 4 bases, 6 bases remained unmatched. The germline CDR1 and CDR2 sequences are MNHNS and SASEGT. The CDR3 sequence is 15 residues long. Regarding the study as a whole: Among AZD1222 vaccinees, only 5 to 7 were seropositive at baseline.

Some clones are missing from TCRdb's copy, which holds only in-frame ones; the method was immunoSEQ multiplex PCR. The table records around 130,000 clones, roughly nine tenths of them present only once. The chain couples TRBV6-1 to TRBJ1-2, with 8 bases fitting TRBD1. This clonotype originated in an adult in good health. The sample in question was peripheral blood, obtained on day 0 of AZD1222 vaccination. CDR3 in DNA: TGTGCCAGCAGTGAAAGCCCCGACAGGGGCTATGGCTACACCTTC. It yields the protein CASSESPDRGYGYTF.